The T cell receptor beta chain described here comes from a study of cytomegalovirus exposure and HLA in healthy donors. Trimming cost V 4 bases and J 3 bases; bases outside gene matches: 4. The CDR3 spans 14 residues. CDR1 is SGHDT and CDR2 is YYEEEE in the germline V gene. 13 Jbeta primers and 60 Vbeta primers were used for the PCR. Assay: immunoSEQ multiplex PCR; the TCRdb copy retains only in-frame clones and omits some. Counted here are roughly 180,000 clones, around 80% occurring once; the ten biggest clones make up 0.7% to 0.8%. This chain links TRBV5-6 with TRBJ2-5, with 9 bases matching TRBD2. The sample comprised PBMCs. This receptor was taken from a female donor in good health and CMV-seronegative. The CDR3 protein is CASSISGRKETQYF. The CDR3 DNA reads as TGTGCCAGCAGCATCAGCGGGAGGAAAGAGACCCAGTACTTC. The full variable domain, in which reference TRBV5-6 and TRBJ2-5 provide the parts outside the CDR3, is DAGVTQSPTHLIKTRGQQVTLRCSPKSGHDTVSWYQQALGQGPQFIFQYYEEEERQRGNFPDRFSGHQFPNYSSELNVNALLLGDSALYLCASSISGRKETQYFGPGTRLLVL.